One sample yielded the 29 T cell receptor beta chains listed below, sequenced in a study of regulatory T cells in long-lasting Graves disease. This sample's time point: newly diagnosed GD, antithyroid drugs for less than 3 months. PBMCs provided the RNA from which the TCR library was made. In building TCR beta libraries, iRepertoire HTBI primers were used together with Arm-PCR of CDR3 regions. TCRdb independently ran MiXCR on the multiplex PCR reads; one entry per CDR3 protein. The data contain 200,000 to 300,000 distinct CDR3 sequences, just over 20% of them seen just once; the ten biggest clones take up about 14%. Sequences were derived from peripheral blood mononuclear cells (PBMCs), sampled at new diagnosis, from a patient treated with antithyroid drugs. The origin of the receptors is a female donor with Graves disease.

This clonotype was counted at least ten times. J is TRBJ2-7 and V is TRBV3-1; D is unresolved. CDR1 and CDR2 from the germline V gene are LGHDT and YNNKEL (reference sequence). Trimming removed 2 bases from V and 1 base from J, with 0 bases in between. There are 11 residues in the CDR3. CDR3 residues: CASSQSYEQYF. The CDR3 bases are TGTGCCAGCAGCCAATCCTACGAGCAGTACTTC.

At least ten counts were recorded for this clonotype. The chain recombines TRBV6-1 with TRBJ2-5; D not resolved. The V end lost 5 bases, the J end lost 5 bases, and 12 bases lay between the germline ends. The CDR3 length is 13 residues. The germline gives CDR1 MNHNS, CDR2 SASEGT. The CDR3 here is CASSTPMGETQYF. CDR3 coding DNA: TGTGCCAGCAGTACCCCGATGGGGGAGACCCAGTACTTC.

This clonotype has only a few counts. CDR3 amino acids: CASSLRGPYNEQFF. CDR3 nucleotides: TGTGCCAGCAGCTTGAGAGGTCCCTACAATGAGCAGTTCTTC. The V call is TRBV11-1, the J call TRBJ2-1; D remains ambiguous. V gave up 3 bases and J gave up 2 bases, with 8 bases separating them. There are 14 residues in the CDR3. The germline V gene has CDR1 SGHAT and CDR2 FQDESV (reference sequence).

This clonotype was recorded many times. The gene calls are TRBV28 and TRBJ1-2; D may be TRBD1 (6 bases). V was cut by 2 bases and J by 6 bases, with 13 bases left in between. CDR1 MDHEN and CDR2 SYDVKM come from the germline V gene. This CDR3 region has 14 residues. CDR3 DNA sequence: TGTGCCAGCAGTTTAGCAGGGGCCGGGGATGGCTACACCTTC. Amino acids: CASSLAGAGDGYTF.

This clonotype occurred many times. This sequence joins TRBV27 and TRBJ2-7; 10 nucleotides align to TRBD2. CDR3 length: 15 amino acids. With 3 bases clipped from V and 5 bases from J, the junction kept 7 bases outside the gene matches. The germline CDR1 and CDR2 sequences are MNHEY and SMNVEV (reference sequence). CDR3 region: CASSFALAGADEQYF. In DNA, the CDR3 is TGTGCCAGCAGTTTTGCTCTAGCGGGAGCCGACGAGCAGTACTTC.

At least ten counts were recorded for this clonotype. The chain uses TRBV6-9 and TRBJ2-5; TRBD2 matches 9 bases. With 3 bases clipped from V and 4 bases from J, the junction kept 9 bases outside the gene matches. The CDR3 covers 16 residues. CDR1 is MNHGY, CDR2 SVAAGI, per germline. CDR3 in amino acids: CASSYSGGGALETQYF. The CDR3 nucleotides read TGTGCCAGCAGTTACTCTGGCGGGGGGGCCTTAGAGACCCAGTACTTC.

Regarding this clonotype: This may stem from a read error, because a much larger clone lies one nucleotide away. Here the CDR3 DNA reads TGCAGTGCTAGAGATCGAAGTGAAAAACCGTTTTTT. Its translation: CSARDRSEKPFF. J is TRBJ1-4 and V is TRBV20-1; D is unclear. CDR3 length equals 12 residues. Germline V CDR1 and CDR2: DFQATT, SNEGSKA (reference sequence).

This clonotype was detected many times. The rearrangement joins TRBV24-1 to TRBJ2-7; possibly TRBD2 for D (5 bases). Trimming shortened V by 9 bases and J by 4 bases, and 24 bases separated the two germline ends. In germline, CDR1 is KGHDR, CDR2 SFDVKD. The CDR3 contains 16 residues. The CDR3 loop is CATPRVALYGLYEQYF. CDR3 sequence (DNA): TGTGCCACCCCAAGGGTAGCGCTCTACGGGTTGTACGAGCAGTACTTC.

This clonotype was counted ten times or more. The rearrangement joins TRBV10-3 to TRBJ2-1; the match to TRBD1 covers 8 bases. CDR3 length equals 13 residues. Germline V gives CDR1 ENHRY, CDR2 SYGVKD. The V segment lost 9 bases and the J segment 5 bases; nucleotides outside the gene matches: 6. In DNA form, the CDR3 reads TGTGCCATTCAGGGGGCAGGAAACAATGAGCAGTTCTTC. It translates to CAIQGAGNNEQFF.

This clonotype showed up many times. The chain has TRBV20-1 and TRBJ2-3; D call uncertain. CDR1 and CDR2 (germline): DFQATT, SNEGSKA (reference sequence). This CDR3 has 15 amino acids. CDR3 region: CSLDGSYQSTDTQYF. The CDR3 DNA follows: TGCTCGCTAGACGGGTCCTACCAAAGCACAGATACGCAGTATTTT.

The rearrangement joins TRBV29-1 to TRBJ2-7; perhaps D is TRBD1 or TRBD2 (5 bases each). Trimming took 3 bases from V and 4 from J, leaving 13 bases between them. Germline V gene sequence: CDR1 SQVTM, CDR2 ANQGSEA. The CDR3 is made up of 13 amino acids. CDR3 sequence: CSVDRGDGYEQYF. The CDR3 DNA is TGCAGCGTTGACCGAGGGGATGGTTACGAGCAGTACTTC.

As regards this clonotype: A much larger clone lies one base from this, so it may be a read error. The chain carries TRBV15 and TRBJ2-7; 9 bases fit TRBD1. Germline CDR1 LNHNV, CDR2 YYDKDF (reference sequence). The CDR3 covers 14 residues. The J segment lost 4 bases and the V segment lost 1 base, leaving 2 bases of the junction unmatched. The CDR3 region is CATSRAGQGYEQYF. The CDR3 DNA follows: TGTGCCACCAGCAGAGCGGGACAGGGTTACGAGCAGTACTTC.

The chain couples TRBV6-2 or TRBV6-3 to TRBJ1-1; D not resolved. Per germline, CDR1 MNHEY and CDR2 SVGEGT. V was cut by 2 bases and J by 3 bases, with 7 bases left in between. This CDR3 spans 13 amino acids. CDR3 sequence (DNA): TGTGCCAGCAGTTACGGGCGGCACACTGAAGCTTTCTTT. This encodes CASSYGRHTEAFF.

The chain employs TRBV29-1 and TRBJ1-1; D remains unclear. The CDR3 contains 11 residues. V shed 4 bases and J shed 4 bases, with 7 bases lying between them. Germline-derived CDR1 and CDR2 are SQVTM and ANQGSEA. In DNA, the CDR3 is TGCAGCGTTGGAGAGTTCACTGAAGCTTTCTTT. Protein product: CSVGEFTEAFF.

The table lists this clonotype with many counts. V usage is TRBV20-1 and J usage is TRBJ2-5; 8 bases align to TRBD1. The J segment lost 5 bases and the V segment lost 3 bases, leaving 8 bases of the junction unmatched. In germline, CDR1 is DFQATT, CDR2 SNEGSKA (reference sequence). The CDR3 consists of 14 residues. The CDR3 bases are TGCAGTGCTAGGAGGGGACAGGTCGGCGAGACCCAGTACTTC. Amino acid sequence: CSARRGQVGETQYF.

This clonotype came up many times. V usage is TRBV9 and J usage is TRBJ2-1, with D perhaps TRBD2 (5 bases). From germline, CDR1 is SGDLS and CDR2 YYNGEE. The CDR3 covers 14 residues. With 4 bases removed from V and 9 bases from J, the gap between germline ends came to 17 bases. The CDR3 DNA reads TGTGCCAGCAGCCCAGGTGGGAGCAGGATTGAGCAGTTCTTC. Translated, it gives CASSPGGSRIEQFF.

This clonotype was seen ten or more times. The CDR3 sequence: CASGQNRDYNEQFF. CDR3 DNA sequence: TGTGCCAGCGGACAAAACCGAGACTACAATGAGCAGTTCTTC. The V and J genes are TRBV2 and TRBJ2-1; weak D call: TRBD1 (5 bases). Per germline, CDR1 SNHLY and CDR2 FYNNEI. Trimming stripped 8 bases from V and 3 bases from J, with 14 bases between. The length of the CDR3 is 14 residues. Full variable domain (outside the CDR3, taken from reference TRBV2 and TRBJ2-1): EPEVTQTPSHQVTQMGQEVILRCVPISNHLYFYWYRQILGQKVEFLVSFYNNEISEKSEIFDDQFSVERPDGSNFTLKIRSTKLEDSAMYFCASGQNRDYNEQFFGPGTRLTVL.

CDR3 DNA: TGTGCCAGCAGATTAGGACAGGCTGGAAACACCATATATTTT. This encodes CASRLGQAGNTIYF. The gene calls are TRBV6-2 or TRBV6-3 and TRBJ1-3; 7 bases are shared with TRBD1. J was trimmed by 2 bases and V by 6 bases; bases with no gene match: 4. Germline loops: CDR1 MNHEY, CDR2 SVGEGT. The length of the CDR3 is 14 residues.

This clonotype was recorded many times. The CDR3 sequence is CATSDQQGQPQHF. Here the CDR3 DNA reads TGTGCCACCAGTGATCAGCAGGGTCAGCCCCAGCATTTT. V usage is TRBV24-1 and J usage is TRBJ1-5, with D perhaps TRBD1 (5 bases). Germline CDR1 reads KGHDR; CDR2 reads SFDVKD. CDR3 length: 13 amino acids. V was clipped by 3 bases and J by 6 bases, with 8 bases between them.

This clonotype was detected ten times or more. The chain couples TRBV11-3 to TRBJ1-1; tentative D call: TRBD1 (5 bases). Germline-derived CDR1 and CDR2 are SGHNT and YENEEA. The length of the CDR3 is 14 residues. Trimming took 3 bases from V and 0 from J, leaving 8 bases between them. The CDR3 nucleotides are TGTGCCAGCAGCTTTGAGGGACTGAACACTGAAGCTTTCTTT. This gives the protein CASSFEGLNTEAFF.

This clonotype was found a few times. V usage is TRBV7-9 and J usage is TRBJ2-3; tentatively, D is TRBD1 (6 bases). The germline V gene encodes CDR1 SEHNR and CDR2 FQNEAQ (reference sequence). Deletions cut 3 bases from V and 5 bases from J, with 15 bases between. The CDR3 contains 15 residues. CDR3 DNA: TGTGCCAGCAGCTTCGAGGGGGTTGCCGGAGATACGCAGTATTTT. Protein sequence: CASSFEGVAGDTQYF.

Many counts were recorded for this clonotype. V gene TRBV28 combines with J gene TRBJ2-7; 8 nucleotides agree with TRBD1. Germline-derived CDR1 and CDR2 are MDHEN and SYDVKM. V lost 5 bases, J lost 7 bases, and 13 bases stayed unmatched. This CDR3 region has 15 residues. This chain's CDR3 is CASSPVDRAVREQYF. CDR3 sequence (DNA): TGTGCCAGCAGTCCAGTGGACAGGGCAGTAAGGGAGCAGTACTTC.

This clonotype was seen many times. V usage is TRBV27 and J usage is TRBJ1-3; possibly TRBD1 for D (5 bases). Per the germline V gene, CDR1 is MNHEY and CDR2 is SMNVEV (reference sequence). This CDR3 contains 14 residues. V was trimmed by 6 bases and J by 1 base, leaving 10 bases between them. Here the CDR3 reads CASSPWTSGNTIYF. CDR3 in DNA: TGTGCCAGCAGCCCGTGGACATCTGGAAACACCATATATTTT.

Notes on this clonotype: This may arise from a read error, as a much more abundant clone is one base away. The chain recombines TRBV6-2 or TRBV6-3 with TRBJ1-5; TRBD1 might be the D (6 bases). The CDR3 spans 17 residues. The V gene's germline CDR1 is MNHEY and CDR2 SVGEGT. V lost 6 bases and J lost 2, with 20 bases in between. DNA of the CDR3: TGTGCCAGCAGACAAATACTGGGGGCGTTGGGCAATCAGCCCCAGCATTTT. Residues: CASRQILGALGNQPQHF.

This chain joins TRBV10-2 and TRBJ2-3, with D unclear. This CDR3 region has 11 residues. Germline V gives CDR1 WSHSY, CDR2 SAAADI. The V end was cut by 5 bases, the J end by 2 bases, with 2 bases between. The CDR3 DNA reads TGCGCCAGCAGTATCACAGATACGCAGTATTTT. This gives the protein CASSITDTQYF.

To note about this clonotype: A much larger clone lies a single base off, so this may be a read error. V usage is TRBV11-1 and J usage is TRBJ1-1; weak D call: TRBD1 (5 bases). CDR1 SGHAT and CDR2 FQDESV come from the germline V gene (reference sequence). There are 13 residues in the CDR3. The CDR3, as DNA: TGTGCCAGCAGCTCCTCCTGGGGGACTGAAGCTTCCTTT. It codes for CASSSSWGTEASF. The full variable domain, in which reference TRBV11-1 and TRBJ1-1 provide the parts outside the CDR3, is EAEVAQSPRYKITEKSQAVAFWCDPISGHATLYWYRQILGQGPELLVQFQDESVVDDSQLPKDRFSAERLKGVDSTLKIQPAELGDSAMYLCASSSSWGTEASFGQGTRLTVV.

This clonotype was seen repeatedly, ten times or more. The J gene is TRBJ1-2, the V gene TRBV12-5; D remains ambiguous. Trimming left V 0 bases short and J 7 bases short, with 6 bases between. The CDR3 spans 12 residues. Germline-derived CDR1 and CDR2 are LGHNT and FRNRAP. The CDR3 protein is CASGLVRGGYTF. CDR3 nucleotide sequence: TGTGCTAGTGGTTTGGTACGGGGTGGCTACACCTTC.

This clonotype has more than one count but fewer than ten. This chain links TRBV6-2 or TRBV6-3 with TRBJ2-3, with D possibly matching TRBD2 (5 bases). The CDR3 runs to 13 residues. Trimming cost V 8 bases and J 6 bases, with 15 bases left between them. The germline V gene has CDR1 MNHEY and CDR2 SVGEGT. CDR3 sequence (DNA): TGTGCCAGCCGGCGGGTTTTAGGGGATACGCAGTATTTT. It encodes CASRRVLGDTQYF.

The V call is TRBV5-6, the J call TRBJ2-7, with D possibly TRBD1 on 5 matching bases. V was trimmed by 2 bases and J by 3 bases, leaving 9 bases between them. Germline-derived CDR1 and CDR2 are SGHDT and YYEEEE. The CDR3 is 13 residues long. The CDR3 nucleotides read TGTGCCAGCAGCTTCCCCGGACACTACGAGCAGTACTTC. Translation: CASSFPGHYEQYF.